These T cell receptor beta chains were read from a single sample in a study of response to subunit inactivated influenza vaccine. TCRdb processed the RT-PCR reads anew with MiXCR; each CDR3 protein has one entry. The table has roughly 650,000 distinct CDR3 sequences, about 14% seen once. Material: PBMCs from blood, obtained around 14 days before vaccination. Receptors were obtained from a man in his fifties or sixties who received an inactivated influenza vaccine. The CDR3 runs from the conserved cysteine through the conserved F or W. Fields, in order: V gene, D gene, clone size, J gene, CDR3 DNA, CDR3 protein. The D gene is left open where the match is weak. Clone size is stated in some rows and not others, as once, few, many or a class when expanded.

>TRBV20-1|NA|NA|TRBJ1-2
TGCAGTGCTGTAGGGACCGACGGCTACACCTTC
CSAVGTDGYTF
>TRBV12-3/TRBV12-4|NA|NA|TRBJ1-1
TGTGCCAGCAGTCCTATAGGGACGAGGGCTTTCTTT
CASSPIGTRAFF
>TRBV9|NA|few|TRBJ1-6
TGTGCCAGCAGCCCCGAGGGTACCTATAATTCACCCCTCCACTTT
CASSPEGTYNSPLHF
>TRBV12-3/TRBV12-4|NA|few|TRBJ1-2
TGTGCCAGCAGTTTAGGGGGGGGAGACTATGGCTACACCTTC
CASSLGGGDYGYTF
>TRBV5-5|NA|NA|TRBJ1-1
TGTGCCAGCAGCTTCCGGCAGACTGAAGCTTTCTTT
CASSFRQTEAFF
>TRBV7-2|TRBD2|many|TRBJ2-3
TGTGCCAGCAGCTTAGGTCTAGCGGGGTCCGCAGATACGCAGTATTTT
CASSLGLAGSADTQYF
>TRBV2|TRBD1|many|TRBJ1-5
TGTGCCAGCAGTCGACAGGGACCAAATAGCAATCAGCCCCAGCATTTT
CASSRQGPNSNQPQHF
>TRBV18|NA|few|TRBJ2-5
TGTGCCAGCTCAGCCTCACGAGAGACCCAGTACTTC
CASSASRETQYF
>TRBV2|TRBD1|many|TRBJ2-7
TGTGCCAGCAGAACCACCGGGACAGGGGGCCGCGAGCAGTACTTC
CASRTTGTGGREQYF
>TRBV12-3/TRBV12-4|TRBD1|NA|TRBJ2-2
TGTGCCAGCAGCCCTCCGGGACAGGTCGTTTCCGGGGAGCTGTTTTTT
CASSPPGQVVSGELFF
>TRBV28|TRBD2|few|TRBJ2-7
TGTGCCAGCAGTCCGCGGACTAGTGGCCTAGAGCAGTACTTC
CASSPRTSGLEQYF
>TRBV5-6|TRBD1|NA|TRBJ2-1
TGTGCCAGCAGTTGGACAGGGAGTGAAGATGAGCAGTTCTTC
CASSWTGSEDEQFF
>TRBV12-3/TRBV12-4|NA|few|TRBJ2-7
TGTGCCAGCAGTTCGGGGGTTGGCGAGCAGTACTTC
CASSSGVGEQYF
>TRBV29-1|TRBD2|many|TRBJ2-3
TGCAGCGTTGAGGTTGGCGGGAGGGATACGCAGTATTTT
CSVEVGGRDTQYF
>TRBV29-1|TRBD1|many|TRBJ2-7
TGCAGCGGAGAGGACAGGGACTACGAGCAGTACTTC
CSGEDRDYEQYF